One and the same sample provided the 11 T cell receptor beta chains below, sequenced in a study of long-term antiretroviral therapy in people with HIV. The run of the v3.0 immunoSEQ assay was at survey level. Libraries were prepared by immunoSEQ multiplex PCR; TCRdb keeps only in-frame clonotypes and omits some of them. The sample lists about 7,100 clones, 73% occurring once. Material: unsorted PBMCs, obtained 0.2 years after starting antiretroviral therapy. The origin of the receptors is a man in his forties with HIV.

The chain combines TRBV7-8 with TRBJ1-1, with a possible D match to TRBD1 (6 bases). V was pared by 1 base and J by 2 bases, with 14 bases between. This CDR3 is built from 16 residues. CDR1 and CDR2 from the germline V gene are SGHVS and FQNEAQ. CDR3 nucleotides: TGTGCCAGCAGCTTAGTGTGGGGGGCGCTTAACACTGAAGCTTTCTTT. This encodes CASSLVWGALNTEAFF.

The chain uses TRBV19 and TRBJ1-6, with a weak D call TRBD1 (6 bases). Germline assignment: CDR1 LNHDA and CDR2 SQIVND (reference sequence). Trimming removed 5 bases from V and 9 bases from J, with 20 bases in between. The CDR3 is 16 amino acids. The CDR3 region is CASSSGVTQRGSPLHF. The CDR3 nucleotides read TGTGCCAGTAGTTCAGGGGTAACCCAAAGGGGTTCACCCCTCCACTTT.

The V and J genes are TRBV10-3 and TRBJ2-5; D ambiguous. CDR1 and CDR2 (germline): ENHRY, SYGVKD. Trimming cost V 2 bases and J 2 bases, with 12 bases left between them. The CDR3 runs 15 residues. The CDR3 reads CAISEGGRTQETQYF. The CDR3 DNA sequence: TGTGCCATCAGTGAGGGTGGCCGGACGCAAGAGACCCAGTACTTC.

V gene TRBV5-1 combines with J gene TRBJ1-2; D not certain. Germline V gene data show CDR1 as SGHRS and CDR2 as YFSETQ. CDR3 length: 15 residues. The V end lost 1 base, the J end lost 2 bases, and 12 bases lay between the germline ends. The CDR3 spells CASSLFGGSNYGYTF. CDR3 nucleotide sequence: TGCGCCAGCAGCTTGTTCGGTGGCAGCAACTATGGCTACACCTTC.

The V call is TRBV4-2, the J call TRBJ1-1; D uncertain. Germline assignment: CDR1 LGHNA and CDR2 YNFKEQ. With 0 bases removed from V and 5 bases from J, the gap between germline ends came to 7 bases. The CDR3 has 13 residues. CDR3 sequence reads: CASSQEGGTEAFF. In DNA form, the CDR3 reads TGTGCCAGCAGCCAAGAAGGCGGGACTGAAGCTTTCTTT.

V and J are TRBV9 and TRBJ2-7; D perhaps matches TRBD1 (5 bases). Trimming cost V 2 bases and J 0 bases, with 9 bases left between them. CDR1 and CDR2 (germline): SGDLS, YYNGEE. The length of the CDR3 is 14 residues. In DNA, the CDR3 is TGTGCCAGCAGCGTTCAGGGCACCTCCTACGAGCAGTACTTC. Protein: CASSVQGTSYEQYF. Filled out from reference TRBV9 and TRBJ2-7, the complete variable domain reads DSGVTQTPKHLITATGQRVTLRCSPRSGDLSVYWYQQSLDQGLQFLIQYYNGEERAKGNILERFSAQQFPDLHSELNLSSLELGDSALYFCASSVQGTSYEQYFGPGTRLTVT.

This clone was observed a few times. V usage is TRBV7-9 and J usage is TRBJ1-2, with a possible D match to TRBD1 (5 bases). V dropped 7 bases and J dropped 8 bases, with 14 bases sitting between them. The germline V gene has CDR1 SEHNR and CDR2 FQNEAQ (reference sequence). The CDR3 totals 12 residues. The CDR3 DNA sequence: TGTGCCAGCACAAAACGGGGGGGAGGCTACACCTTC. Translation gives CASTKRGGGYTF.

The rearrangement joins TRBV5-1 to TRBJ1-6, with 7 bases aligning to TRBD1. This CDR3 is built from 14 residues. Germline trimming cut 8 bases from V and 4 bases from J; bases unmatched to any gene: 6. Germline V gene data show CDR1 as SGHRS and CDR2 as YFSETQ. This chain's CDR3 is CASMPGQYNSPLHF. As DNA, the CDR3 is TGCGCCAGTATGCCGGGACAGTATAATTCACCCCTCCACTTT.

This chain connects TRBV9 to TRBJ1-3, with 9 bases matching TRBD1. V lost 3 bases and J lost 0; bases outside the gene matches: 13. The CDR3 runs to 19 residues. The germline V gene encodes CDR1 SGDLS and CDR2 YYNGEE. CDR3 nucleotide sequence: TGTGCCAGCAGCGATCTGGGACAGGGTTTGGGTATCTCTGGAAACACCATATATTTT. Its protein product is CASSDLGQGLGISGNTIYF. The variable domain in full, with the rest retrieved from reference TRBV9 and TRBJ1-3, is DSGVTQTPKHLITATGQRVTLRCSPRSGDLSVYWYQQSLDQGLQFLIQYYNGEERAKGNILERFSAQQFPDLHSELNLSSLELGDSALYFCASSDLGQGLGISGNTIYFGEGSWLTVV.

This clone turned up a few times. The chain employs TRBV19 and TRBJ1-1; a possible D gene is TRBD1 (5 bases). CDR1 and CDR2 from the germline V gene are LNHDA and SQIVND (reference sequence). This CDR3 is built from 14 residues. V was trimmed by 4 bases and J by 2 bases, leaving 11 bases between them. The CDR3 spells CASSSRQGNTEAFF. CDR3 DNA sequence: TGTGCCAGTAGTAGCCGCCAGGGCAACACTGAAGCTTTCTTT.

The J gene is TRBJ2-1, the V gene TRBV7-9, with unresolved D. Looked up from germline, CDR1 is SEHNR and CDR2 is FQNEAQ (reference sequence). Trimming took 3 bases from V and 6 from J, leaving 6 bases between them. The CDR3 is made up of 12 amino acids. Written as DNA, the CDR3 is TGTGCCAGCAGCTTCGTCCTCAATGAGCAGTTCTTC. Translation: CASSFVLNEQFF.